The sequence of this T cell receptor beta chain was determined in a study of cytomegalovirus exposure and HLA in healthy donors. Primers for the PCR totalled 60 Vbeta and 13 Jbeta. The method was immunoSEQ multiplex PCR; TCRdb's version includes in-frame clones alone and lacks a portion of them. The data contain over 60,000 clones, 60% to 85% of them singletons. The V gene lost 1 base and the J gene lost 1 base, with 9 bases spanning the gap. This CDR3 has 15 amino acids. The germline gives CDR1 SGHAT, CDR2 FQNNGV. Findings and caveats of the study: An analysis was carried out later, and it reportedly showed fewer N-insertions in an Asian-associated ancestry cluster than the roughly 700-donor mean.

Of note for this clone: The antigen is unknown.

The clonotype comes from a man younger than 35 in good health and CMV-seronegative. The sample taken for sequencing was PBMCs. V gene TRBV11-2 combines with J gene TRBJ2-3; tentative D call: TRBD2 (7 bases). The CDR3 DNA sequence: TGTGCCAGCAGCTTAGGGGGGGGCCGCACAGATACGCAGTATTTT. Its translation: CASSLGGGRTDTQYF.